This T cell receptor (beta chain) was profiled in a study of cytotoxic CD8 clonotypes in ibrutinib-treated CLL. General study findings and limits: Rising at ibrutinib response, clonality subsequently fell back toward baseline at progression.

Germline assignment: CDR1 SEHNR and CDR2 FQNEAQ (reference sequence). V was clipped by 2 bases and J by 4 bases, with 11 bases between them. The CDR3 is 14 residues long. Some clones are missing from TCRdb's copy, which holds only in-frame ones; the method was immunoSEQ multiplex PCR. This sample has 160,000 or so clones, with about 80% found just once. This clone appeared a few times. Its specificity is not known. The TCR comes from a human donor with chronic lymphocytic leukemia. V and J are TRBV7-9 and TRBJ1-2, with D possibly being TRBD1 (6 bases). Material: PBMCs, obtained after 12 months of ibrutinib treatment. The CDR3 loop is CASSLRTVTYGYTF. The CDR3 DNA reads TGTGCCAGCAGCTTAAGGACAGTAACCTATGGCTACACCTTC.